Sequencing of this T cell receptor beta chain was carried out in a study of blood T cell repertoires in COVID-19. Data came from immunoSEQ multiplex PCR; TCRdb stores just in-frame clones and leaves some out. This sample has 250,000 to 300,000 clones; approximately 83% occur once, and the top ten carry 1.5% to 2%. The V segment lost 7 bases and the J segment 3 bases; nucleotides outside the gene matches: 12. The CDR3 loop spans 16 amino acids. CDR1 and CDR2 from the germline V gene are LNHDA and SQIVND (reference sequence). Recovered status in Cohort 3 required two negative PCRs, clearance, or symptom resolution.

The V gene is TRBV19, the J gene TRBJ2-4; 7 positions match TRBD2. The clonotype comes from a woman aged 50 to 65 who had recovered from COVID-19. Source material: PBMCs or T cells enriched from blood (not recorded which). CDR3 sequence reads: CASIPGGEGGKNIQYF. The CDR3 DNA sequence: TGTGCCAGTATCCCGGGCGGGGAGGGTGGCAAAAACATTCAGTACTTC.